The 11 T cell receptor beta chains in this list originate from one sample, sequenced in a study of blood T cell repertoires in COVID-19. Libraries were prepared by immunoSEQ multiplex PCR; TCRdb keeps only in-frame clonotypes and omits some of them. The sample has around 200,000 clones, approximately 85% seen once. Specimen: PBMCs or T cells enriched from blood (not recorded which). The receptors here all came from a man aged 40-49 years who had recovered from COVID-19.

This chain joins TRBV28 and TRBJ1-2, with a tentative D call TRBD1 (5 bases). The V gene's germline CDR1 is MDHEN and CDR2 SYDVKM. This CDR3 contains 12 residues. V dropped 5 bases and J dropped 7 bases, with 11 bases sitting between them. The CDR3 bases are TGTGCCAGCAGTCCTCTTGGGGCTGGCTACACCTTC. Translated, it gives CASSPLGAGYTF.

This chain uses TRBV12-3 or TRBV12-4 with TRBJ2-3; possibly TRBD2 for D (5 bases). This CDR3 is built from 13 residues. Trimming took off 7 bases at V and 4 bases at J, with 12 bases between the two ends. The CDR3 DNA follows: TGTGCCAGCATTAGCGCGGGTGCAGATACGCAGTATTTT. Translation: CASISAGADTQYF.

The chain is built from TRBV19 and TRBJ2-3; 11 positions match TRBD2. Trimming at V came to 9 bases and at J to 3 bases, leaving 5 bases not matched to a gene. CDR1 is LNHDA, CDR2 SQIVND, per germline (reference sequence). CDR3 length equals 14 residues. The CDR3 nucleotides are TGTGCCAGCACTGGGACTAGCGGAACAGATACGCAGTATTTT. Amino acids: CASTGTSGTDTQYF.

This chain connects TRBV14 to TRBJ1-1; D gene uncertain. Germline CDR1 and CDR2: SGHDN and FVKESK. V was cut by 0 bases and J by 7 bases, with 12 bases left in between. The CDR3 is 14 amino acids. Here the CDR3 reads CASSQDLESLEAFF. DNA of the CDR3: TGTGCCAGCAGCCAAGATTTAGAATCTCTTGAAGCTTTCTTT.

The CDR3 is CASSTVNQPQHF. As DNA, the CDR3 is TGTGCCAGCAGTACAGTCAATCAGCCCCAGCATTTT. This rearrangement joins TRBV28 to TRBJ1-5, with D uncertain. The CDR3 runs to 12 residues. V was pared by 5 bases and J by 3 bases, with 5 bases between. Germline-derived CDR1 and CDR2 are MDHEN and SYDVKM.

J is TRBJ2-4 and V is TRBV27; no clear D gene. CDR1 MNHEY and CDR2 SMNVEV come from the germline V gene (reference sequence). Trimming pared 5 bases from V and 8 bases from J, leaving 13 bases between. This CDR3 comprises 13 residues. CDR3 nucleotides: TGTGCCAGCAGTCTTTCAGGTTTGGACATTCAGTACTTC. This translates into CASSLSGLDIQYF.

The chain carries TRBV7-8 and TRBJ1-2; 7 nucleotides line up with TRBD1. CDR1 is SGHVS and CDR2 is FQNEAQ in the germline V gene. The CDR3 is 14 residues long. With V trimmed by 8 bases and J by 1 base, 7 bases remained unmatched. CDR3 residues: CASAGTALNYGYTF. The CDR3 DNA follows: TGTGCCAGCGCAGGGACAGCGCTTAACTATGGCTACACCTTC.

V gene TRBV12-3 or TRBV12-4 combines with J gene TRBJ2-1, with D possibly TRBD2 on 6 matching bases. V was cut by 6 bases and J by 4 bases, with 10 bases left in between. The CDR3 totals 13 residues. DNA of the CDR3: TGTGCCAGCAGCCTCGGGAGATACAATGAGCAGTTCTTC. Translated: CASSLGRYNEQFF.

The chain employs TRBV7-3 and TRBJ2-1, with D possibly being TRBD2 (6 bases). The V and J ends lost 5 bases and 1 base respectively, with 12 bases between them. The CDR3 spans 15 residues. CDR1 and CDR2 from the germline V gene are SGHTA and FQGTGA. CDR3 loop: CASSPPGASYNEQFF. The CDR3 DNA sequence: TGTGCCAGCAGCCCACCGGGAGCATCCTACAATGAGCAGTTCTTC.

The chain joins TRBV14 to TRBJ1-1; D possibly corresponds to TRBD1 (5 bases). The germline CDR1 and CDR2 sequences are SGHDN and FVKESK. V lost 4 bases and J lost 0, with 12 bases in between. This CDR3 contains 15 residues. As DNA, the CDR3 is TGTGCCAGCAGCCGGGCGCGGGGCATGAACACTGAAGCTTTCTTT. Translating gives CASSRARGMNTEAFF.

The J gene is TRBJ2-7, the V gene TRBV6-1; 11 nucleotides match TRBD1. The CDR3 is 18 amino acids. Germline V lookup: CDR1 MNHNS, CDR2 SASEGT. V gave up 2 bases and J gave up 2 bases; unmatched junction bases: 11. Here the CDR3 reads CASSEHQNRDRGTYEQYF. CDR3 in DNA: TGTGCCAGCAGTGAACATCAAAACCGGGACAGGGGGACCTACGAGCAGTACTTC.